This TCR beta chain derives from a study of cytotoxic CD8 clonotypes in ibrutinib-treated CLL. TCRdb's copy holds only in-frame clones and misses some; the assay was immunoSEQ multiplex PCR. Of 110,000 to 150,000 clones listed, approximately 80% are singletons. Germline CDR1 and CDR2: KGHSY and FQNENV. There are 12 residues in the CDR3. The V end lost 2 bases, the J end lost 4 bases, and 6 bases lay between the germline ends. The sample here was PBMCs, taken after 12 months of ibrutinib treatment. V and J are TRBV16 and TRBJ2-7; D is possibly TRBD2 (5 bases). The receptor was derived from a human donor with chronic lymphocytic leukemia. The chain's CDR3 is CASSQEGYEQYF. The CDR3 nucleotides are TGTGCCAGCAGCCAAGAGGGTTACGAGCAGTACTTC.